The TCR beta chain described here comes from a study of cytomegalovirus exposure and HLA in healthy donors. Study context: There were approximately 81 million unique TCRs (from HLA-typed donors) in an early data release.

This clone showed up just once. The antigen is unknown. Use of 60 Vbeta and 13 Jbeta primers characterized the PCR. Repertoires were generated with immunoSEQ multiplex PCR, while TCRdb's copy carries only in-frame clones and drops some. The table shows some 150,000 clones, with 81% occurring only once. Findings and limits, study-wide: The likely origin of a cluster of highly shared sequence variants was a sequencing artifact. Most CMV-associated TCR beta chains appeared HLA-restricted in a later analysis. Listed as cytomegalovirus-associated were roughly 180 TCR beta chains.

Germline values: CDR1 MNHNS, CDR2 SASEGT. The V end was cut by 4 bases, the J end by 2 bases, with 11 bases between. This CDR3 comprises 14 residues. Specimen: PBMCs. The sequence was obtained from a woman between 50 and 59 years old in good health and CMV-seronegative. V gene TRBV6-1 combines with J gene TRBJ2-5; possibly TRBD1 for D (6 bases). Written as DNA, the CDR3 is TGTGCCAGCAGTGGTACAGGGTGGCAAGAGACCCAGTACTTC. Translating gives CASSGTGWQETQYF.